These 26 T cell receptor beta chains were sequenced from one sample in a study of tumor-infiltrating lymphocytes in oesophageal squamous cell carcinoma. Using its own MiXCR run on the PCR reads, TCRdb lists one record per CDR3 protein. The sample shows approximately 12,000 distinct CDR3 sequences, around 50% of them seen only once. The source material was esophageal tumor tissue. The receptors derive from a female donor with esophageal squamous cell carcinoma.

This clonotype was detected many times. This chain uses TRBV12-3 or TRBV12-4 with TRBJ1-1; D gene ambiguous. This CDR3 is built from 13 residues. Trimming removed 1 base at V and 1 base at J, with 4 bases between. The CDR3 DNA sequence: TGTGCCAGCAGTTTAGGCAGGAACACTGAAGCTTTCTTT. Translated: CASSLGRNTEAFF.

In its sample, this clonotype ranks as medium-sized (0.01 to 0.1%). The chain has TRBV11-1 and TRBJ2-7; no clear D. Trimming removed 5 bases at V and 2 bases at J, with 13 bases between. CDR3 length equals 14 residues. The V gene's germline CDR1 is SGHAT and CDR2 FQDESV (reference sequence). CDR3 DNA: TGTGCCAGCAGCCTGGGCCTAGGAACCTACGAGCAGTACTTC. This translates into CASSLGLGTYEQYF. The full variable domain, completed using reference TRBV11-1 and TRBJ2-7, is EAEVAQSPRYKITEKSQAVAFWCDPISGHATLYWYRQILGQGPELLVQFQDESVVDDSQLPKDRFSAERLKGVDSTLKIQPAELGDSAMYLCASSLGLGTYEQYFGPGTRLTVT.

As DNA, the CDR3 is TGTGCCAGTACAGGGATAGGGGGCACAGATACGCAGTATTTT. As protein: CASTGIGGTDTQYF. The chain employs TRBV19 and TRBJ2-3; the D gene is possibly TRBD1 (5 bases). There are 14 residues in the CDR3. Trimming cost V 7 bases and J 1 base, with 12 bases left between them. The germline V gene encodes CDR1 LNHDA and CDR2 SQIVND (reference sequence).

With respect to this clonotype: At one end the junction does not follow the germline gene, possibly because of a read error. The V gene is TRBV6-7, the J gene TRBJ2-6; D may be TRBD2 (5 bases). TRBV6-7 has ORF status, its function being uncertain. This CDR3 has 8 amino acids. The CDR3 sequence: CATQRKIF. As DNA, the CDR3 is TGTGCCACCCAGCGGAAAATTTTC.

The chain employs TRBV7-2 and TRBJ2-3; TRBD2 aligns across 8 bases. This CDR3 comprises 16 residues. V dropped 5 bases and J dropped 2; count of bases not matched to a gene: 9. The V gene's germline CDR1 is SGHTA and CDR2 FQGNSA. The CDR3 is CASSGWTSHTTDTQYF. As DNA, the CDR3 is TGTGCCAGCAGCGGCTGGACTAGCCATACCACAGATACGCAGTATTTT. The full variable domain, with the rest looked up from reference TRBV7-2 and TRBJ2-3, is GAGVSQSPSNKVTEKGKDVELRCDPISGHTALYWYRQSLGQGLEFLIYFQGNSAPDKSGLPSDRFSAERTGGSVSTLTIQRTQQEDSAVYLCASSGWTSHTTDTQYFGPGTRLTVL.

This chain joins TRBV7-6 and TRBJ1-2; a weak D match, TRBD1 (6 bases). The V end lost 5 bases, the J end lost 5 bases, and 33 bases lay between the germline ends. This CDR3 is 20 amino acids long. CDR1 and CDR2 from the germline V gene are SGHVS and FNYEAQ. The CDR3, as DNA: TGTGCCAGCAGCCATCCCTCGGGGGCGCCTGGTCCCTCCGTTAATTATGGCTACACCTTC. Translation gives CASSHPSGAPGPSVNYGYTF.

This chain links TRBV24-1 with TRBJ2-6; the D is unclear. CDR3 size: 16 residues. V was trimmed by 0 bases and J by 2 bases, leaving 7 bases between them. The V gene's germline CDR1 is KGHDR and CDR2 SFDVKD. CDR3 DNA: TGTGCCACCAGTGATTTGGGCACGACTGGGGCCAACGTCCTGACTTTC. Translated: CATSDLGTTGANVLTF.

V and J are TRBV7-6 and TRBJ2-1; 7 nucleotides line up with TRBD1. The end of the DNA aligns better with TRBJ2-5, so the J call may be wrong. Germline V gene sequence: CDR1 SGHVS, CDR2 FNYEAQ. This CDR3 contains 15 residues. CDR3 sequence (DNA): TGTGCCAGCAGTACCGGGACAGTGGGTTTTGAGACCCAGTACTTC. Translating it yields CASSTGTVGFETQYF.

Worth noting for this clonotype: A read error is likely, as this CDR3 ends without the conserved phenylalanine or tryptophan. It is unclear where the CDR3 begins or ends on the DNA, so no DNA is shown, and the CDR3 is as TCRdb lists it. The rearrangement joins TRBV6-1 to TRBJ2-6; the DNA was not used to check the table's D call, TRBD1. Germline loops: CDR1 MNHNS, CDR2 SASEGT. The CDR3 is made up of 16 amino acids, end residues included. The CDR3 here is CASTPGQGLNEQFFGP.

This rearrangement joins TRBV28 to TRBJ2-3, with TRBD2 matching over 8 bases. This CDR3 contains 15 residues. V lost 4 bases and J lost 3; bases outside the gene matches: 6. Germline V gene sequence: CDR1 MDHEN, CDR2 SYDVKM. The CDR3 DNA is TGTGCCAGCAGTTCCCGGGGGGGCCTGACAGATACGCAGTATTTT. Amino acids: CASSSRGGLTDTQYF.

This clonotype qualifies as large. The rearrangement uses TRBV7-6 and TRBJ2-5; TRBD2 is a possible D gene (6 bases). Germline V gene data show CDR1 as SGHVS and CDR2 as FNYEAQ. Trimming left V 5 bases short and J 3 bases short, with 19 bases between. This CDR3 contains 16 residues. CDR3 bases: TGTGCCAGCAGCCCCACCGGGGGACGAGGCAAAGAGACCCAGTACTTC. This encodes CASSPTGGRGKETQYF.

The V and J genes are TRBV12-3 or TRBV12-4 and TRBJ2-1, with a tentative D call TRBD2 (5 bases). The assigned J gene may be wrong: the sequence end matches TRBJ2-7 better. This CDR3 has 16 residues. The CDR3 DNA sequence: TGTGCCAGCAGTTCCCGTAAGTCTGCGGGCATCTACGAGCAGTACTTC. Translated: CASSSRKSAGIYEQYF.

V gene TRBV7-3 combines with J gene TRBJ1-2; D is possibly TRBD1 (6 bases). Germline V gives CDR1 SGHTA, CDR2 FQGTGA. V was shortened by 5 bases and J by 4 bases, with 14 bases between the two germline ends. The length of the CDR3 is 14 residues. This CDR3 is CASSPGTLGYGYTF. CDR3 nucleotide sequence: TGTGCCAGCAGCCCCGGGACACTCGGCTATGGCTACACCTTC.

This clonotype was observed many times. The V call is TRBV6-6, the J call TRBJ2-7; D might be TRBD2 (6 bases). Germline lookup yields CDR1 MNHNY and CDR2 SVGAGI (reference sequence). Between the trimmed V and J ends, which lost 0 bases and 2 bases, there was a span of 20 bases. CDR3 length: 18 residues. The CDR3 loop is CASSYSNRLLAEPYEQYF. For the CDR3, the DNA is TGTGCCAGCAGTTACTCAAACCGACTTTTAGCGGAACCCTACGAGCAGTACTTC.

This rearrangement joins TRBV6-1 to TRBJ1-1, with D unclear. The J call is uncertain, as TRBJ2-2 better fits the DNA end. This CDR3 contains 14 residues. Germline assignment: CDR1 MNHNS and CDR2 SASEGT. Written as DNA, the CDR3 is TGTGCCAGCAGTTTCCAGCCACTCGACGGGGAGCTGTTTTTT. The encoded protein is CASSFQPLDGELFF.

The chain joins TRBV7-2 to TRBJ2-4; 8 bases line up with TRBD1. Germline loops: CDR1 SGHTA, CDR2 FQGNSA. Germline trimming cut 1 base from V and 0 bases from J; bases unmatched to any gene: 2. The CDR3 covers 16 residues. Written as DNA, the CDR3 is TGTGCCAGCAGCTTAGTGGGACAGGTAGCCAAAAACATTCAGTACTTC. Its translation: CASSLVGQVAKNIQYF. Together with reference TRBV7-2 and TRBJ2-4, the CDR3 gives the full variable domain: GAGVSQSPSNKVTEKGKDVELRCDPISGHTALYWYRQSLGQGLEFLIYFQGNSAPDKSGLPSDRFSAERTGGSVSTLTIQRTQQEDSAVYLCASSLVGQVAKNIQYFGAGTRLSVL.

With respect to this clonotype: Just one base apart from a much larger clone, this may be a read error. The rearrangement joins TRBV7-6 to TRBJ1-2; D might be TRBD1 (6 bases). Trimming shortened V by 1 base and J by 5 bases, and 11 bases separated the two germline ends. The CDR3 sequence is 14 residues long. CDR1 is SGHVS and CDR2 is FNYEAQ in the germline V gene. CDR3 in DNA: TGTGCCAGCAGCTTAGACCGGACAGTGTATGGCTACACCTTC. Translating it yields CASSLDRTVYGYTF.

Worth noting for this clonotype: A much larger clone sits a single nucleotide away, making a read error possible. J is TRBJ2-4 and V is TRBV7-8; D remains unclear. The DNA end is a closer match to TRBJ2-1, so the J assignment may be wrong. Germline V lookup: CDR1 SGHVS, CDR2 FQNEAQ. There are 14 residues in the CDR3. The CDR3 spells CASSPRDNSYEQFF. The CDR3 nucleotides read TGTGCCAGCAGCCCACGTGACAATTCCTACGAGCAGTTCTTC.

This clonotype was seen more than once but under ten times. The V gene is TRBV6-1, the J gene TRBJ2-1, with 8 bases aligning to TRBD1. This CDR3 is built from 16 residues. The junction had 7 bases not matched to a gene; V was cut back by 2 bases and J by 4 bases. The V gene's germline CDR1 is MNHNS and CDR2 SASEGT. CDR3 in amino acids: CASSEYLTGVYNEQFF. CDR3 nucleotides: TGTGCCAGCAGTGAATATCTGACAGGGGTGTACAATGAGCAGTTCTTC.

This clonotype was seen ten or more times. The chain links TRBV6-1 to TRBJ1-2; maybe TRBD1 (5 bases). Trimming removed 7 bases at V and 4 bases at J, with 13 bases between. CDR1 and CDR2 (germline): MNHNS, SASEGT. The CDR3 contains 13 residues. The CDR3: CASKQGGAYGYTF. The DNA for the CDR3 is TGTGCCAGCAAGCAGGGTGGGGCCTATGGCTACACCTTC.

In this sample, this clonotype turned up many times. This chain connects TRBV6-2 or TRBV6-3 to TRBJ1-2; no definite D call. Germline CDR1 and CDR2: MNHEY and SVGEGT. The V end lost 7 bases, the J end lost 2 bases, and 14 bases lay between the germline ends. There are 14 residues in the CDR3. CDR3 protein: CASTYGGGNYGYTF. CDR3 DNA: TGTGCCAGCACCTACGGAGGCGGCAACTATGGCTACACCTTC.

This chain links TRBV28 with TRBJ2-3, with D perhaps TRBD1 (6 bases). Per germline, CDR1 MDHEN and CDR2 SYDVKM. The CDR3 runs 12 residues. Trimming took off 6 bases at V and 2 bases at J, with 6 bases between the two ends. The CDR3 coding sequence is TGTGCCAGCAGGGGACACACAGATACGCAGTATTTT. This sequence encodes CASRGHTDTQYF.

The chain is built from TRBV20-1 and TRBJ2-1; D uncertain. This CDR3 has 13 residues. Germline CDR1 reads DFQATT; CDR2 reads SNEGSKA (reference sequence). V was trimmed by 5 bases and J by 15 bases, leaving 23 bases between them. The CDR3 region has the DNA TGCAGTGCTCGGCCGGGCGAGTCGGCACCCCTGTTCTTC. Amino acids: CSARPGESAPLFF.

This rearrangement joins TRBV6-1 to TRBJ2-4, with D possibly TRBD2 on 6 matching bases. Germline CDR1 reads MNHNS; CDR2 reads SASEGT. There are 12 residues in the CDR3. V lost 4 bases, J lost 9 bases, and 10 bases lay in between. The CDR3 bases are TGTGCCAGCAGTGTGGGAGGATCCATTCAGTACTTC. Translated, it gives CASSVGGSIQYF.

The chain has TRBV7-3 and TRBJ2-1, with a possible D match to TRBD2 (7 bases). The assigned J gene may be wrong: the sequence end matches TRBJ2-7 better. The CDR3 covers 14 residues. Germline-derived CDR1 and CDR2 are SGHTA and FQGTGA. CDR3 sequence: CASSKQGGPYEQYF. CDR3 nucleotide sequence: TGTGCCAGCAGCAAACAGGGAGGGCCCTACGAGCAGTACTTC.

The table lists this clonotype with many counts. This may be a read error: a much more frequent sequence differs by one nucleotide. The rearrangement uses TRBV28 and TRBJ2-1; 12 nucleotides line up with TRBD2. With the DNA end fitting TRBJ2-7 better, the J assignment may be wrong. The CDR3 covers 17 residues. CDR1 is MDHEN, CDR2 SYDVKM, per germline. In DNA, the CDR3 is TGTGCCAGCACCGACGGACTAGCGGGATGGTCCTACAATGAGCAGTACTTC. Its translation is CASTDGLAGWSYNEQYF.